Shown below are 24 T cell receptor beta chains from a single sample sequenced in a study of regulatory T cells in long-lasting Graves disease. Time point denoted: newly diagnosed GD, antithyroid drugs for less than 3 months. The TCR library used RNA extracted from PBMCs. Through Arm-PCR of CDR3 regions and iRepertoire HTBI primers, TCR beta libraries were built. TCRdb reprocessed the multiplex PCR reads via MiXCR and lists one record per CDR3 protein. The sample shows 350,000 to 550,000 distinct CDR3 sequences, 13% to 15% of them seen only once. The sample also formed part of further work on T cells in Graves' hyperthyroidism and ophthalmopathy.

The material was peripheral blood mononuclear cells (PBMCs), obtained at new diagnosis, from a patient treated with antithyroid drugs. The receptors derive from a woman between 45 and 60 years old with Graves disease.

This clonotype was seen many times. The rearrangement uses TRBV7-9 and TRBJ1-1; no clear D. The CDR3 has 14 residues. Germline V gene data show CDR1 as SEHNR and CDR2 as FQNEAQ (reference sequence). Trimming left V 5 bases short and J 9 bases short, with 19 bases between. This chain's CDR3 is CASSARHGGVKAFF. Written as DNA, the CDR3 is TGTGCCAGCAGCGCCAGACACGGAGGCGTGAAAGCTTTCTTT.

The chain is built from TRBV30 and TRBJ1-5; D remains ambiguous. V lost 2 bases to trimming and J lost 3 bases, with 8 bases between them. The CDR3 totals 13 residues. Germline V gene sequence: CDR1 GTSNPN, CDR2 SVGIG (reference sequence). The CDR3 reads CAWSPQNNQPQHF. In nucleotides, the CDR3 is TGTGCCTGGAGTCCCCAGAACAATCAGCCCCAGCATTTT.

This clonotype was recorded a few times. This rearrangement joins TRBV5-1 to TRBJ2-5; 9 nucleotides align to TRBD1. The CDR3 contains 16 residues. Trimming at V came to 2 bases and at J to 3 bases, leaving 8 bases not matched to a gene. Germline CDR1 SGHRS, CDR2 YFSETQ. As DNA, the CDR3 is TGCGCCAGCAGCTTACAGGGGGCTCGGGTAGAAGAGACCCAGTACTTC. Translation: CASSLQGARVEETQYF. Complete variable domain (other parts from reference TRBV5-1 and TRBJ2-5): KAGVTQTPRYLIKTRGQQVTLSCSPISGHRSVSWYQQTPGQGLQFLFEYFSETQRNKGNFPGRFSGRQFSNSRSEMNVSTLELGDSALYLCASSLQGARVEETQYFGPGTRLLVL.

This chain joins TRBV27 and TRBJ1-5; 8 nucleotides match TRBD1. J was trimmed by 3 bases and V by 4 bases; bases with no gene match: 5. The CDR3 contains 15 residues. Germline V gene sequence: CDR1 MNHEY, CDR2 SMNVEV (reference sequence). CDR3 nucleotides: TGTGCCAGCAGTTCCTACAGGGGGAACAATCAGCCCCAGCATTTT. Its translation is CASSSYRGNNQPQHF.

The genes are TRBV3-1 and TRBJ1-3; possible D gene TRBD1, 6 bases. The length of the CDR3 is 16 residues. Germline V lookup: CDR1 LGHDT, CDR2 YNNKEL (reference sequence). Trimming removed 0 bases at V and 0 bases at J, with 9 bases between. The CDR3 protein is CASSQDRGGSGNTIYF. The CDR3 DNA sequence: TGTGCCAGCAGCCAAGATAGAGGGGGCTCTGGAAACACCATATATTTT.

As regards this clonotype: Possible read error: a much larger clone is one base away. V and J are TRBV4-1 and TRBJ2-3; possible D gene TRBD2, 6 bases. The J call is in doubt because the DNA end fits TRBJ2-1 better. The CDR3 runs to 14 residues. Per germline, CDR1 MGHRA and CDR2 YSYEKL. The CDR3 is CASSQGTNLYEQFF. DNA of the CDR3: TGCGCCAGCAGCCAAGGGACTAATCTCTACGAGCAGTTCTTC.

This clonotype was observed at least ten times. The V call is TRBV11-2, the J call TRBJ2-7; 8 nucleotides align to TRBD2. Germline lookup yields CDR1 SGHAT and CDR2 FQNNGV. The CDR3 is 15 amino acids. V lost 1 base, J lost 4 bases, and 6 bases stayed unmatched. CDR3 residues: CASSLVAGGGYEQYF. For the CDR3, the DNA is TGTGCCAGCAGCTTAGTGGCGGGAGGAGGTTACGAGCAGTACTTC.

This clonotype appeared many times. The J gene is TRBJ2-3, the V gene TRBV7-2; D not certain. CDR1 SGHTA and CDR2 FQGNSA come from the germline V gene. The CDR3 length is 13 residues. Trimming left V 2 bases short and J 6 bases short, with 9 bases between. Here the CDR3 reads CASSLSGGDTQYF. For the CDR3, the DNA is TGTGCCAGCAGCTTATCCGGTGGGGATACGCAGTATTTT.

In this sample, this clonotype turned up a few times. This chain's CDR3 is CASNSDRTYGYTF. CDR3 DNA: TGTGCCAGCAACTCGGACAGGACGTATGGCTACACCTTC. V gene TRBV2 combines with J gene TRBJ1-2, with TRBD1 matching 7 bases. CDR1 and CDR2 (germline): SNHLY, FYNNEI. The CDR3 is 13 amino acids. With 7 bases clipped from V and 5 bases from J, the junction kept 7 bases outside the gene matches.

Note on this clonotype: The germline gene is not matched at one end of the junction; a read error may be the cause. The chain joins TRBV6-1 to TRBJ2-1; 11 bases agree with TRBD2. CDR1 is MNHNS and CDR2 is SASEGT in the germline V gene. The CDR3 contains 16 residues. CDR3 coding DNA: TGTGCCAGCAGCACTAGCGGGAGTAGCTCCAGGGTCGCAATAATCTTC. Translating it yields CASSTSGSSSRVAIIF.

This clonotype was observed a few times. The chain has TRBV5-5 and TRBJ2-1; 8 bases are a match to TRBD2. V lost 1 base and J lost 0; bases outside the gene matches: 9. Per germline, CDR1 SGHKS and CDR2 YYEKEE (reference sequence). CDR3 length: 18 residues. CDR3 sequence: CASSLWLAGAPSYNEQFF. For the CDR3, the DNA is TGTGCCAGCAGCTTGTGGCTAGCGGGCGCCCCCTCCTACAATGAGCAGTTCTTC.

This chain uses TRBV6-5 with TRBJ1-2; D gene uncertain. The V gene's germline CDR1 is MNHEY and CDR2 SVGAGI. V was pared by 0 bases and J by 4 bases, with 15 bases between. The CDR3 loop spans 16 amino acids. CDR3 DNA sequence: TGTGCCAGCAGTTACTCGCAGGCTTTGATATCCTATGGCTACACCTTC. Translating it yields CASSYSQALISYGYTF.

The J gene is TRBJ2-1, the V gene TRBV19; the match to TRBD1 covers 9 bases. The germline V gene has CDR1 LNHDA and CDR2 SQIVND (reference sequence). Trimming cost V 2 bases and J 2 bases; bases outside gene matches: 19. The CDR3 consists of 21 residues. The CDR3: CASSINLEVGVRQGAYNEQFF. CDR3 coding DNA: TGTGCCAGTAGTATAAACTTGGAAGTGGGCGTGCGACAGGGGGCCTACAATGAGCAGTTCTTC.

This rearrangement joins TRBV5-8 to TRBJ1-1, with D unresolved. Germline V gene data show CDR1 as SGHTS and CDR2 as YDEGEE. Trimming shortened V by 6 bases and J by 1 base, and 7 bases separated the two germline ends. The CDR3 covers 12 residues. The CDR3 DNA sequence: TGTGCCAGCATCCGACCGAACACTGAAGCTTTCTTT. Translation: CASIRPNTEAFF.

The chain carries TRBV4-1 and TRBJ1-1; 10 bases map to TRBD1. V was clipped by 4 bases and J by 1 base; unmatched bases: 3. CDR1 is MGHRA, CDR2 YSYEKL, per germline. This CDR3 contains 15 residues. As DNA, the CDR3 is TGCGCCAGCAGCCCCCGACAGGGGGCGAACACTGAAGCTTTCTTT. Its protein product is CASSPRQGANTEAFF.

This clonotype was detected only a few times. This chain connects TRBV28 to TRBJ1-4, with D unresolved. The CDR3 contains 15 residues. The germline CDR1 and CDR2 sequences are MDHEN and SYDVKM. V dropped 1 base and J dropped 0 bases, with 6 bases sitting between them. The CDR3 protein is CASSLSQATNEKLFF. The CDR3 region has the DNA TGTGCCAGCAGTTTATCTCAAGCAACTAATGAAAAACTGTTTTTT.

This clonotype turned up a few times. The chain joins TRBV19 to TRBJ1-1, with D unresolved. Trimming took 1 base from V and 3 from J, leaving 18 bases between them. In germline, CDR1 is LNHDA, CDR2 SQIVND (reference sequence). CDR3 size: 17 residues. The CDR3 spells CASSIARAPSVDTEAFF. The DNA of the CDR3 is TGTGCCAGTAGTATAGCACGGGCCCCCTCCGTGGACACTGAAGCTTTCTTT.

The sample holds many counts of this clonotype. This sequence joins TRBV2 and TRBJ2-2; D not certain. Per the germline V gene, CDR1 is SNHLY and CDR2 is FYNNEI. Trimming pared 6 bases from V and 6 bases from J, leaving 5 bases between. CDR3 length: 11 amino acids. CDR3 protein: CASRGSGELFF. For the CDR3, the DNA is TGTGCCAGCAGGGGTTCCGGGGAGCTGTTTTTT.

This clonotype was seen many times. V usage is TRBV12-3 or TRBV12-4 and J usage is TRBJ1-4; no firm D call. This CDR3 region has 13 residues. V lost 8 bases to trimming and J lost 0 bases, with 7 bases between them. The CDR3 sequence is CASSIATNEKLFF. CDR3 DNA: TGTGCCAGCTCGATTGCAACTAATGAAAAACTGTTTTTT.

This clonotype was recorded many times. The chain joins TRBV3-1 to TRBJ2-7, with D maybe TRBD2 (5 bases). Trimming cost V 2 bases and J 3 bases, with 11 bases left between them. The CDR3 runs to 14 residues. Germline V gene lookup returns CDR1 LGHDT and CDR2 YNNKEL (reference sequence). The CDR3: CASSQSGTRYEQYF. The CDR3 DNA reads TGTGCCAGCAGCCAATCGGGAACCCGCTACGAGCAGTACTTC.

This rearrangement joins TRBV5-1 to TRBJ2-2; D is uncertain. The CDR3 totals 14 residues. The germline V and J ends were trimmed by 7 bases and 3 bases, with 13 bases remaining between them. The V gene's germline CDR1 is SGHRS and CDR2 YFSETQ. The CDR3 nucleotides read TGCGCCAGCGGCCCCCAACAGCACACCGGGGAGCTGTTTTTT. Translating it yields CASGPQQHTGELFF. Variable domain in full (rest from reference TRBV5-1 and TRBJ2-2): KAGVTQTPRYLIKTRGQQVTLSCSPISGHRSVSWYQQTPGQGLQFLFEYFSETQRNKGNFPGRFSGRQFSNSRSEMNVSTLELGDSALYLCASGPQQHTGELFFGEGSRLTVL.

The chain carries TRBV5-4 and TRBJ2-1, with 10 nucleotides matching TRBD2. Per the germline V gene, CDR1 is SGHNT and CDR2 is YYREEE (reference sequence). The CDR3 contains 17 residues. Losses at the gene ends were 0 bases for V and 7 bases for J; bases not matched to a gene: 10. The CDR3 nucleotides are TGTGCCAGCAGCTTGGGTTTGCAAGCGGGAGGGATAAATGAGCAGTTCTTC. It is translated as CASSLGLQAGGINEQFF.

The V call is TRBV11-2, the J call TRBJ2-1; 12 bases are a match to TRBD2. V shed 0 bases and J 7 bases; nucleotides not matched to a gene: 13. This CDR3 is built from 19 residues. Germline V lookup: CDR1 SGHAT, CDR2 FQNNGV. The CDR3 loop is CASSLDGAPTSGRPNEQFF. CDR3 in DNA: TGTGCCAGCAGCTTAGATGGGGCCCCCACTAGCGGGAGGCCGAATGAGCAGTTCTTC.

There are many counts of this clonotype. This chain connects TRBV5-1 to TRBJ1-2, with a weak D call TRBD1 (6 bases). Trimming shortened V by 0 bases and J by 4 bases, and 10 bases separated the two germline ends. CDR1 and CDR2 (germline): SGHRS, YFSETQ. This CDR3 is 14 amino acids long. DNA for the CDR3: TGCGCCAGCAGCTTGGCGACAGGAGGCTATGGCTACACCTTC. It codes for CASSLATGGYGYTF.